This TCR beta chain was found in a study of blood T cell repertoires in COVID-19. About the research overall: From the United States, Italy and Spain came samples of acute and convalescent COVID-19. The cDNA or gDNA used as material had been derived from T cells, B-cell-depleted T cells, or PBMCs.

Using immunoSEQ multiplex PCR, the repertoire was profiled, and TCRdb retains in-frame clones only, with some absent. The data hold about 280,000 clones, with 88% observed a single time. Trimming removed 5 bases from V and 1 base from J, with 15 bases in between. From germline, CDR1 is MDHEN and CDR2 SYDVKM. The CDR3 sequence is 16 residues long. The V gene is TRBV28, the J gene TRBJ1-5; D unclear. The sample consisted of PBMCs or T cells enriched from blood (not recorded which). The TCR was taken from a woman in her thirties who had recovered from COVID-19. CDR3 DNA: TGTGCCAGCAGTCCGCCTTCGGAGGGAAGCAATCAGCCCCAGCATTTT. Amino acids: CASSPPSEGSNQPQHF.